This T cell receptor (beta chain) was sequenced for a study of human T cells and chemical hapten exposure. Overall study: It was small differences in pooled library volume that mainly caused per-sample TCR yields to vary. General study results and limits: There was no change with DPC sensitization in TCRs above 1 in 1000 frequency.

CDR3 size: 15 residues. Deletions cut 3 bases from V and 0 bases from J, with 8 bases between. Germline loops: CDR1 SEHNR, CDR2 FQNEAQ (reference sequence). Each cDNA molecule in the library carried unique molecular identifiers. In the source study's methods: Per sample, the median was around 100,000 TCRs, with values from roughly 23,000 to 700,000. TCRdb re-analysed the RACE reads in MiXCR, keeping a single row per CDR3 protein. The V and J calls were not made by the authors but by TCRdb's processing. The table has approximately 79,000 distinct CDR3 sequences, 8.6% seen once; the top ten hold over 1.5%. Time point in this sample: healthy volunteer bleed at 6 weeks. It was unfractionated whole blood from which total RNA was extracted. The sample holds many counts of this clonotype. Its specificity is unknown.

The chain carries TRBV7-9 and TRBJ2-2; D ambiguous. What was sequenced was whole blood. The source is a male donor in good health. Some clones in this sample may be carry-over from other donors' samples. The CDR3 loop is CASSLTRTNTGELFF. In nucleotides, the CDR3 is TGTGCCAGCAGCTTGACACGGACGAACACCGGGGAGCTGTTTTTT.